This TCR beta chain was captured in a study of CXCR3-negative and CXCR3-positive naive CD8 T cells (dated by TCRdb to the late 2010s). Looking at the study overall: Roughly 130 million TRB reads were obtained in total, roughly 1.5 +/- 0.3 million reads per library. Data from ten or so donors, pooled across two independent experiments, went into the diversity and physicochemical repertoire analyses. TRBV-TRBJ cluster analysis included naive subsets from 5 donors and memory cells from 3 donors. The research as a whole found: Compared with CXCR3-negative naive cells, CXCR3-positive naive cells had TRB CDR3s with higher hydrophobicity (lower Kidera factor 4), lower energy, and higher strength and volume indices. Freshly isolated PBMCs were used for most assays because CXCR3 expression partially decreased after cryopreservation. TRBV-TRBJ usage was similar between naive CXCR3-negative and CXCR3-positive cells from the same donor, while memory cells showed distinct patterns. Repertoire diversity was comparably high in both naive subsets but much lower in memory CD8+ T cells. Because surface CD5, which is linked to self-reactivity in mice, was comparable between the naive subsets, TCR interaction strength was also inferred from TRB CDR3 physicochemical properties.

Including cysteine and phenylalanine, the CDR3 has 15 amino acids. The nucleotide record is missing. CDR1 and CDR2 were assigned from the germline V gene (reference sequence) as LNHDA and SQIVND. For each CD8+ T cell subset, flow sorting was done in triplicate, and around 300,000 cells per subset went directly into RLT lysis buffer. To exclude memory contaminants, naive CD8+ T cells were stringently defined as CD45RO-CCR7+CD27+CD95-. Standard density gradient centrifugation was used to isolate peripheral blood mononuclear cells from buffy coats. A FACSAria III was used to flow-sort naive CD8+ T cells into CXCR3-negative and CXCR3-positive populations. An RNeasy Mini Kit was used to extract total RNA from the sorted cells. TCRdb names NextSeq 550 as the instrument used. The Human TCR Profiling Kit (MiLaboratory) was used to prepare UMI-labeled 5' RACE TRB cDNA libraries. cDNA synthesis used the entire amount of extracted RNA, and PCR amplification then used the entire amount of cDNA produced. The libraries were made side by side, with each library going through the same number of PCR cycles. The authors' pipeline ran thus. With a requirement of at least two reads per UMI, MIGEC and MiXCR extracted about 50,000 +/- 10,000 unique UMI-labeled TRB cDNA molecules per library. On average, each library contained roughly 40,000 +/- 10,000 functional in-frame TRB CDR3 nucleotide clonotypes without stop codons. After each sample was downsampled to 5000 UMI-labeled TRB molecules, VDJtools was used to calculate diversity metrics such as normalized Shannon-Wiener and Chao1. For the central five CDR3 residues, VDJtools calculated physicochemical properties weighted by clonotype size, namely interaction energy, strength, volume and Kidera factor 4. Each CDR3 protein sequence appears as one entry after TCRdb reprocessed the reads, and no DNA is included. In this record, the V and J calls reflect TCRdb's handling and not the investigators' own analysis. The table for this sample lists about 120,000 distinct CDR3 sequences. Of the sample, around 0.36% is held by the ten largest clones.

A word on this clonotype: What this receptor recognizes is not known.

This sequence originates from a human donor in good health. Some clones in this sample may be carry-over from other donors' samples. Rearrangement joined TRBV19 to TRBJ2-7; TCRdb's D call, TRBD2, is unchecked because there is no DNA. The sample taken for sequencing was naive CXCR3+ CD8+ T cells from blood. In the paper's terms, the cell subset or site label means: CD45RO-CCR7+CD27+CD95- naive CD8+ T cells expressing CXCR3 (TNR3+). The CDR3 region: CASSTSGGTPYEQYF.